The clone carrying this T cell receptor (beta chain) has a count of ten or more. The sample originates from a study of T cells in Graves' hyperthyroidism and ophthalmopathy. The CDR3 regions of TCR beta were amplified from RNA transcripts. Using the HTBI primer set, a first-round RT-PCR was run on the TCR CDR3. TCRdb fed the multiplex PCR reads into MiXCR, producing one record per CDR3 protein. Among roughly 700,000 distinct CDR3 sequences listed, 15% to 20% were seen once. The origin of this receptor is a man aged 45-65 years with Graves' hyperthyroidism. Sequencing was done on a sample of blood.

CDR3 DNA: TGTGCCAGCAGCTTAGCAGGAGAAGCAGATACGCAGTATTTT. As protein: CASSLAGEADTQYF. The rearrangement links TRBV7-2 to TRBJ2-3; no reliable D call. The CDR3 has 14 amino acids. The V end was cut by 0 bases, the J end by 4 bases, with 8 bases between. Germline V gives CDR1 SGHTA, CDR2 FQGNSA.